This TCR beta chain appears in the sequencing data of a study of CD8+CD57+ T cells in acquired aplastic anemia. Patients included in sequencing had previously demonstrated CD8+CD57+ cell expansion by flow cytometry. In its sample, this clonotype was seen a few times. TCR beta VDJ combinations and CDR3 sequences were profiled from genomic DNA. TCRdb passed the reads through MiXCR, listing each CDR3 protein once. This sample has 400,000 to 600,000 distinct CDR3 sequences, with around 30% found just once. The germline V gene has CDR1 DFQATT and CDR2 SNEGSKA (reference sequence). The CDR3 totals 11 residues. V was trimmed by 4 bases and J by 7 bases, leaving 10 bases between them.

The chain recombines TRBV20-1 with TRBJ2-5; D gene uncertain. The clonotype comes from a human donor with aplastic anemia. The sample consisted of sorted CD4+, CD8+, or CD8+CD57+ T cells (not recorded which) from PBMCs. The DNA for the CDR3 is TGCAGTGCTATGAGTAAAGGGACCCAGTACTTC. This gives the protein CSAMSKGTQYF.